This is a list of T cell receptor beta chains from one sample in a study of human versus mouse CDR3 diversity and MHC coevolution. Assay: immunoSEQ multiplex PCR; the TCRdb copy retains only in-frame clones and omits some. The sample includes 75,000 to 90,000 clones, 85% to 95% of them seen just once. Sequenced: naive CD4+ T cells from blood. The receptors here all came from a person between 25 and 69 years old in good health. Both conserved end residues are part of each CDR3. The order of the fields is V gene, J gene, CDR3 protein.

v_gene: TRBV28; j_gene: TRBJ2-1; CDR3aa: CASGERGGSYNEQFF
v_gene: TRBV9; j_gene: TRBJ1-5; CDR3aa: CASSVGTEAPFNQPQHF
v_gene: TRBV27; j_gene: TRBJ2-7; CDR3aa: CASSLFSQGTSYEQYF
v_gene: TRBV11-2; j_gene: TRBJ2-1; CDR3aa: CASRTLGTSGGNEQFF
v_gene: TRBV25-1; j_gene: TRBJ1-4; CDR3aa: CASNRGTNEKLFF
v_gene: TRBV7-2; j_gene: TRBJ2-2; CDR3aa: CASSLRLGAGAGELFF
v_gene: TRBV28; j_gene: TRBJ2-7; CDR3aa: CASSPRLAGLLSDEQYF
v_gene: TRBV7-3; j_gene: TRBJ2-1; CDR3aa: CASSLRVAGYYNEQFF
v_gene: TRBV5-1; j_gene: TRBJ2-7; CDR3aa: CASGFGGEQYF
v_gene: TRBV7-2; j_gene: TRBJ1-5; CDR3aa: CASSTIGQGSQPQHF
v_gene: TRBV18; j_gene: TRBJ2-5; CDR3aa: CASSPPTPGETQYF
v_gene: TRBV7-2; j_gene: TRBJ2-3; CDR3aa: CASSSYTDTQYF
v_gene: TRBV19; j_gene: TRBJ2-7; CDR3aa: CASSIQGMSYEQYF
v_gene: TRBV6-1; j_gene: TRBJ1-4; CDR3aa: CASSGAGGGEKLFF
v_gene: TRBV5-7; j_gene: TRBJ1-6; CDR3aa: CASSLGAGRTSYNSPLHF
v_gene: TRBV9; j_gene: TRBJ2-1; CDR3aa: CASSPAGWNEQFF
v_gene: TRBV14; j_gene: TRBJ2-3; CDR3aa: CASSLKRVWGTDTQYF
v_gene: TRBV7-9; j_gene: TRBJ1-5; CDR3aa: CASSGTGDQPQHF
v_gene: TRBV19; j_gene: TRBJ2-7; CDR3aa: CASSIGQYYEQYF
v_gene: TRBV7-3; j_gene: TRBJ1-4; CDR3aa: CASSHRDPQGLNEKLFF
v_gene: TRBV10-2; j_gene: TRBJ2-7; CDR3aa: CASSGTGGLNEQYF
v_gene: TRBV5-1; j_gene: TRBJ2-5; CDR3aa: CASSSGTAQETQYF
v_gene: TRBV21-1; j_gene: TRBJ2-1; CDR3aa: CASSKGDREYNEQFF
v_gene: TRBV18; j_gene: TRBJ1-5; CDR3aa: CASSPRAGSQQPQHF
v_gene: TRBV12-5; j_gene: TRBJ2-1; CDR3aa: CAGRQGARAEQFF
v_gene: TRBV7-2; j_gene: TRBJ1-2; CDR3aa: CASSLEDGKYGYTF
v_gene: TRBV25-1; j_gene: TRBJ2-7; CDR3aa: CASSDGARHEQYF
v_gene: TRBV7-3; j_gene: TRBJ2-3; CDR3aa: CASSTSGRASDTQYF
v_gene: TRBV18; j_gene: TRBJ2-7; CDR3aa: CASSRDRAYEQYF
v_gene: TRBV10-3; j_gene: TRBJ1-2; CDR3aa: CAITGDRGHGYTF
v_gene: TRBV29-1; j_gene: TRBJ1-1; CDR3aa: CSVRQGAMNTEAFF
v_gene: TRBV5-1; j_gene: TRBJ2-3; CDR3aa: CASSLNPGTSGGTHTDTQYF
v_gene: TRBV27; j_gene: TRBJ1-1; CDR3aa: CASSLRTGGDTEAFF
v_gene: TRBV6-5; j_gene: TRBJ2-7; CDR3aa: CASSPTRLEQYF
v_gene: TRBV7-3; j_gene: TRBJ1-1; CDR3aa: CASSSGQPNTEAFF
v_gene: TRBV7-9; j_gene: TRBJ1-6; CDR3aa: CASSRGQGNSPLHF
v_gene: TRBV5-1; j_gene: TRBJ1-1; CDR3aa: CASSLAGGLNTEAFF
v_gene: TRBV28; j_gene: TRBJ2-5; CDR3aa: CASSRPGTGQETQYF
v_gene: TRBV6-5; j_gene: TRBJ2-7; CDR3aa: CASSYSSGGASYEQYF
v_gene: TRBV7-2; j_gene: TRBJ1-2; CDR3aa: CASSSSPGTGGNGYTF
v_gene: TRBV18; j_gene: TRBJ1-5; CDR3aa: CASSPERGTGNQPQHF
v_gene: TRBV5-1; j_gene: TRBJ1-2; CDR3aa: CASSGGQGQGYGYTF
v_gene: TRBV19; j_gene: TRBJ1-6; CDR3aa: CASSTLGESANSPLHF
v_gene: TRBV18; j_gene: TRBJ1-5; CDR3aa: CASSPESNQPQHF
v_gene: TRBV6-1; j_gene: TRBJ2-7; CDR3aa: CASSGGWTGNTLEQYF
v_gene: TRBV7-2; j_gene: TRBJ2-7; CDR3aa: CASSLDRGRVYEQYF
v_gene: TRBV18; j_gene: TRBJ2-3; CDR3aa: CASSPYRGGTDTQYF
v_gene: TRBV6-4; j_gene: TRBJ2-1; CDR3aa: CASSDSRGTGAREQFF
v_gene: TRBV11-2; j_gene: TRBJ2-5; CDR3aa: CASSFGGGLQETQYF
v_gene: TRBV5-4; j_gene: TRBJ1-4; CDR3aa: CASSLGGASNEKLFF
v_gene: TRBV6-4; j_gene: TRBJ2-1; CDR3aa: CASSDRAGIHNEQFF
v_gene: TRBV18; j_gene: TRBJ2-3; CDR3aa: CASSLGTSGDTQYF